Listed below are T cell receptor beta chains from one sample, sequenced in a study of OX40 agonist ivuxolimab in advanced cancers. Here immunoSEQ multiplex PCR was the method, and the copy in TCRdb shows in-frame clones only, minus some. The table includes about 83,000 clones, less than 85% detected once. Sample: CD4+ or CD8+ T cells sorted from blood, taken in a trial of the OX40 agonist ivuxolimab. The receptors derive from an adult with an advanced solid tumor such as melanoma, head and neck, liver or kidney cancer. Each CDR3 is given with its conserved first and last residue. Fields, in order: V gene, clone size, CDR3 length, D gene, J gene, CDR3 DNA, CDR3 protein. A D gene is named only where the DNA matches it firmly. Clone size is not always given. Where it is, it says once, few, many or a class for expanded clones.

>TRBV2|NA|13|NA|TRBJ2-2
TGTGCCAGCAGTCTAGACTATTCCGGGGAGCTGTTTTTT
CASSLDYSGELFF
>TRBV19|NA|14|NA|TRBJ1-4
TGTGCCAGTAGTCTGGGAACCGCACCCGAAAAACTGTTTTTT
CASSLGTAPEKLFF
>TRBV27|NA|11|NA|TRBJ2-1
TGTGCCAGCAGTAACTACAATGAGCAGTTCTTC
CASSNYNEQFF
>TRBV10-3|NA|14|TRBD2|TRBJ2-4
TGTGCCATCAGTCCCTTCGGGGGGGGGAACATTCAGTACTTC
CAISPFGGGNIQYF
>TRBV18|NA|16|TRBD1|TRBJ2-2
TGTGCCAGCTCACCTTCGGGACAGGGAAGCAACGGGGAGCTGTTTTTT
CASSPSGQGSNGELFF
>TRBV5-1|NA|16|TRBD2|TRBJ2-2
TGCGCCAGCAGCTTGGTTGCTAGCGGGGGCACCGGGGAGCTGTTTTTT
CASSLVASGGTGELFF
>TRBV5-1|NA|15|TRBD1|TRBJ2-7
TGCGCCAGCAGCTTAACCGGGACAGGGGGGTACGAGCAGTACTTC
CASSLTGTGGYEQYF
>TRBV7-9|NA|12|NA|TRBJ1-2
TGTGCCAGCAGCTTAAGCGGTAATGGCTACACCTTC
CASSLSGNGYTF
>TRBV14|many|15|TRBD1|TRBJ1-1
TGTGCCAGCAGCCCAACAACAGGGGGGAACACTGAAGCTTTCTTT
CASSPTTGGNTEAFF
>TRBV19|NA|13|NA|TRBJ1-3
TGTGCCAGTAGTGTAGGCTCTGGAAACACCATATATTTT
CASSVGSGNTIYF
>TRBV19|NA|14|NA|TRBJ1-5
TGTGCCAGTAGTATACCGCAGGGGAGACAGCCCCAGCATTTT
CASSIPQGRQPQHF
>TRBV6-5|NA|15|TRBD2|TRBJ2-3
TGTGCCAGCAGGCAGTCGGCTAGCGGAACAGATACGCAGTATTTT
CASRQSASGTDTQYF
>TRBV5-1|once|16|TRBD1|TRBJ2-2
TGCGCCAGCAGCTTGGCGGACAGGGAAAACACCGGGGAGCTGTTTTTT
CASSLADRENTGELFF
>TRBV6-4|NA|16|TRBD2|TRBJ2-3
TGTGCCAGCAGTGACTCTGAGGCGGGAGGAGGGGATACGCAGTATTTT
CASSDSEAGGGDTQYF
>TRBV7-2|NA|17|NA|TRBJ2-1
TGTGCCAGCAGCTCATTTCGCGGGCGGGAAAGGGGGAATGAGCAGTTCTTC
CASSSFRGRERGNEQFF
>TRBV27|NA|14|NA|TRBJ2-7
TGTGCCAGCAGTTCGAACAGGGTTTCCTACGAGCAGTACTTC
CASSSNRVSYEQYF
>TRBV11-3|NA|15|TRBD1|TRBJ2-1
TGTGCCAGCAGCTTAGAGGGACAGAACTACAATGAGCAGTTCTTC
CASSLEGQNYNEQFF
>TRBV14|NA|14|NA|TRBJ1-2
TGTGCCAGCAGCTTTGCGAGGGGAATGGGCGGCTACACCTTC
CASSFARGMGGYTF
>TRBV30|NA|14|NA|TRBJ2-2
TGTGCCTGGAGTGTACTCGTGGGAACCGGGGAGCTGTTTTTT
CAWSVLVGTGELFF
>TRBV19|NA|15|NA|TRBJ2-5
TGTGCCAGTAGTCCCCAAACTACGGGGGAGGAGACCCAGTACTTC
CASSPQTTGEETQYF
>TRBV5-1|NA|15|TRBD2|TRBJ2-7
TGCGCCAGCAGCTTGACTAGCGGGGGTTCAAAGGAGCAGTACTTC
CASSLTSGGSKEQYF
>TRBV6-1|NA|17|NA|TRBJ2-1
TGTGCCAGCAGTGCCCCCGAAGGCGCTCGGTGGTACAATGAGCAGTTCTTC
CASSAPEGARWYNEQFF
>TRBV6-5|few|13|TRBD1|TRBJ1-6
TGTGCCAGCAGCGGGACAGGGGCTTCACCCCTCCACTTT
CASSGTGASPLHF
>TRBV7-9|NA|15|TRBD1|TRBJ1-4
TGTGCCAGCAGGGCCGGAGGGGGCACCCATGAAAAACTGTTTTTT
CASRAGGGTHEKLFF
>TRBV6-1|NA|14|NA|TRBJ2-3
TGTGCCAGCCGAAGGGAGTTTAGCACAGATACGCAGTATTTT
CASRREFSTDTQYF
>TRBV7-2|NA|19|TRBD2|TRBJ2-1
TGTGCCAGCAGCTTAGTGCGGACGTATAGCGGGGGCCTCTACAATGAGCAGTTCTTC
CASSLVRTYSGGLYNEQFF
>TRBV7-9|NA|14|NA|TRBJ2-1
TGTGCCAGCAGCTTCGACGGTAGCGTCGGTGAGCAGTTCTTC
CASSFDGSVGEQFF
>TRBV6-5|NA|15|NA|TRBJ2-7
TGTGCCAGCAGCCAGTCTTCGCCTAGAGTTGGCGAGCAGTACTTC
CASSQSSPRVGEQYF
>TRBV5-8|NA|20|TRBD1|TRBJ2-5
TGTGCCAGCAGCTTCGACCCCACAGGGGACGTGGGATCGAAAGAAGAGACCCAGTACTTC
CASSFDPTGDVGSKEETQYF
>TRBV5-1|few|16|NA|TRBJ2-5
TGCGCCAGCAGCTTGGTCTACGGGCCCGAAGGAGAGACCCAGTACTTC
CASSLVYGPEGETQYF
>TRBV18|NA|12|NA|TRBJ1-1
TGTGCCAGCTCACCAGGGAACACTGAAGCTTTCTTT
CASSPGNTEAFF
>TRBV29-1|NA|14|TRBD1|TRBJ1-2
TGCAGCGTTGGGTTGTCGGGACAGGGGTATGGCTACACCTTC
CSVGLSGQGYGYTF
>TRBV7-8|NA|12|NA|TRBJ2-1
TGTGCCAGCAGCTCCTACAACAATGAGCAGTTCTTC
CASSSYNNEQFF
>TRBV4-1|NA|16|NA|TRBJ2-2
TGCGCCAGCAGCCGAGTGCGGCTAGAGGACACCGGGGAGCTGTTTTTT
CASSRVRLEDTGELFF
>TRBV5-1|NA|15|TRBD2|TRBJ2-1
TGCGCCAGCAGCGACGGGACTAGCGGATACAATGAGCAGTTCTTC
CASSDGTSGYNEQFF
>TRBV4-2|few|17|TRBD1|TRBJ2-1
TGTGCCAGCAGCCCGTACAAGGGACAGGGGGCGCGGCATGAGCAGTTCTTC
CASSPYKGQGARHEQFF
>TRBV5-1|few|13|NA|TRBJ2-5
TGCGCCAGCAGCGACGACATAGAAGAGACCCAGTACTTC
CASSDDIEETQYF
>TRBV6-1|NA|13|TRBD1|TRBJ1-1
TGTGCCAGCAGTGAAGCGGACAGGGTACGAGCTTTCTTT
CASSEADRVRAFF
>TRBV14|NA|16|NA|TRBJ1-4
TGTGCCAGCAGCGAAATACAGGGCCGGACTAATGAAAAACTGTTTTTT
CASSEIQGRTNEKLFF
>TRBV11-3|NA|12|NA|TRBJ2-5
TGTGCCAGCAAGGGAGGAGGAGAGACCCAGTACTTC
CASKGGGETQYF
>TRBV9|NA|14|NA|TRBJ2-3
TGTGCCAGCAGCCCCCGACTGAGCACAGATACGCAGTATTTT
CASSPRLSTDTQYF
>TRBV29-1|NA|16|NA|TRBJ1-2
TGCAGCGTTGGGGGGGGCAGCACCACTTCTAACTATGGCTACACCTTC
CSVGGGSTTSNYGYTF
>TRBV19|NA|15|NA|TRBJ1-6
TGTGCCAGTAACCCGTGGGCAGGGGATAATTCACCCCTCCACTTT
CASNPWAGDNSPLHF
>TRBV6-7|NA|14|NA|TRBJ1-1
TGTGCCAGTTCGGCGAGGGGCATGAACACTGAAGCTTTCTTT
CASSARGMNTEAFF
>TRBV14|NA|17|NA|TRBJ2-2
TGTGCCAGCAGCCAAGATTGGGGCAGAGTGAACACCGGGGAGCTGTTTTTT
CASSQDWGRVNTGELFF
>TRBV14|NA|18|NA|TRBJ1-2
TGTGCCAGCAGCCCAGACAGGACTTGGAAGAGAGCTAACTATGGCTACACCTTC
CASSPDRTWKRANYGYTF
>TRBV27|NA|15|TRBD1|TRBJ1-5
TGTGCCACGCGTATAACCGGGACAGGAGATCAGCCCCAGCATTTT
CATRITGTGDQPQHF
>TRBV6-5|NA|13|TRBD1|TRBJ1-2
TGTGCCAGCAGTCCAGGGACAGGGAGATACTACACCTTC
CASSPGTGRYYTF
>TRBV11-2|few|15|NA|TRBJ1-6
TGTGCCAGCAGCAAGGGAAGCTCCTATAATTCACCCCTCCACTTT
CASSKGSSYNSPLHF
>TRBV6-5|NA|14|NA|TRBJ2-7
TGTGCCAGCAGAATACAGGGCGGCTCCTACGAGCAGTACTTC
CASRIQGGSYEQYF
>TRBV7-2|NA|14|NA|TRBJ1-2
TGTGCCAGCAGCTTAGTCGGGCAGGGTGGCGGCTACACCTTC
CASSLVGQGGGYTF
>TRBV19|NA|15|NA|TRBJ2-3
TGTGCCAGTAGTAGATCGGGGATTACCACAGATACGCAGTATTTT
CASSRSGITTDTQYF
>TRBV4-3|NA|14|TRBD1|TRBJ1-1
TGCGCCAGCAGCCAAGGACAGGGAAGGACTGAAGCTTTCTTT
CASSQGQGRTEAFF
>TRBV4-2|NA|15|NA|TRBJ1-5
TGTGCCAGCAGCCAACAGACAAACAGCAATCAGCCCCAGCATTTT
CASSQQTNSNQPQHF
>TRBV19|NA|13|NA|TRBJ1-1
TGTGCCAGTAGTGCCCCGGCTCGGACTGAAGCTTTCTTT
CASSAPARTEAFF
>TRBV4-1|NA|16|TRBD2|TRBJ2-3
TGCGCCAGCAGCCTTAGGACTAGCGGGAGCACAGATACGCAGTATTTT
CASSLRTSGSTDTQYF
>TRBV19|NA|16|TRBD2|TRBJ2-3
TGTGCCAGTAGTATAGCTAGCGGCTCTAGCACAGATACGCAGTATTTT
CASSIASGSSTDTQYF